These T cell receptor beta chains were read from a single sample in a study of T cell responses to AZD1222 COVID-19 vaccine. Measured with immunoSEQ multiplex PCR; TCRdb has only the in-frame clones, and not every one. The table has approximately 200,000 clones, approximately 94% seen once. The input for sequencing was peripheral blood, taken on day 0 of AZD1222 vaccination. These receptors were taken from an adult in good health. The CDR3 runs from the conserved cysteine through the conserved F or W. Each record gives: CDR3 protein, V gene.

CDR3: CASSRDLRKLFF; V: TRBV27
CDR3: CASRGWDVVWSPLHF; V: TRBV25-1
CDR3: CATSDRGTEAFF; V: TRBV10-3
CDR3: CAWSRQGPYEQYF; V: TRBV30
CDR3: CASSFLANTEAFF; V: TRBV5-1
CDR3: CASKRGRAGNTEAFF; V: TRBV6-5
CDR3: CASSQAGTAPSSGPYNEQFF; V: TRBV3-1/TRBV3-2
CDR3: CASSPRMGAEAFF; V: TRBV5-1
CDR3: CASRGQGLYAGYEQFF; V: TRBV19
CDR3: CASIRMGGRSNSPLHF; V: TRBV7-9
CDR3: CAWRMGVSQPQHF; V: TRBV30
CDR3: CASSPYSTGLAGAPGSYNEQFF; V: TRBV18
CDR3: CASRRGNTEAFF; V: TRBV19
CDR3: CASSILIGGQPQHF; V: TRBV19
CDR3: CASSLASGRANTGELFF; V: TRBV7-2
CDR3: CASSLRYEQYF; V: TRBV28
CDR3: CASSYSGATYEQYF; V: TRBV5-1
CDR3: CASSLNRAGYGYTF; V: TRBV7-6
CDR3: CASSSRDRGHTEAFF; V: TRBV6-5
CDR3: CASSQDHGGLYEQYF; V: TRBV4-1
CDR3: CASSVKLAGDTQYF; V: TRBV9
CDR3: CASSPGVGGEQFF; V: TRBV5-1
CDR3: CASSLVNQPQHF; V: TRBV13
CDR3: CASSLGSMGREQFF; V: TRBV5-6
CDR3: CASSLDLGGQAFF; V: TRBV11-3
CDR3: CATSRDGNQPQHF; V: TRBV15
CDR3: CAWSSGGRSNQPQHF; V: TRBV30
CDR3: CASSLLLRRVPGNTIYF; V: TRBV28
CDR3: CTSSQDTPQSRTVSGSNQPQHF; V: TRBV1
CDR3: CASSLWLAGARGEQYF; V: TRBV27
CDR3: CASSFRQGPYNEQFF; V: TRBV27
CDR3: CASSRSGGYNSPLHF; V: TRBV4-3
CDR3: CASSSRTGANYEQYF; V: TRBV7-9
CDR3: CSVAGTDTRDTQYF; V: TRBV29-1
CDR3: CASSLLGVWETQYF; V: TRBV5-4
CDR3: CASSRTDTQYF; V: TRBV10-2
CDR3: CASSDGTGRRNTEAFF; V: TRBV2
CDR3: CASSLGLAGSNEQFF; V: TRBV11-1
CDR3: CASSLTKETQYF; V: TRBV28
CDR3: CASSPGQGSYSNQPQHF; V: TRBV7-6
CDR3: CARRGRRFEQFF; V: TRBV19
CDR3: CASSPVGAPTNEKLFF; V: TRBV4-2